Listed below are T cell receptor beta chains from one sample, sequenced in a study of PD-1 blockade in classical Hodgkin lymphoma. Assay used: immunoSEQ multiplex PCR; TCRdb lists only in-frame clones, some missing. Of 45,000 or so clones listed, 85% to 90% are singletons. The source material was peripheral blood mononuclear cells (PBMCs), sampled at baseline. All receptors derive from a human donor with classical Hodgkin lymphoma. CDR3s include the opening cysteine and the closing phenylalanine or tryptophan. Fields, in order: CDR3 DNA, CDR3 protein, J gene, V gene, clone size, D gene. A D gene is named only where the DNA matches it firmly. Clone size is stated in some rows and not others, as once, few, many or a class when expanded.

DNA: TGCGCCAGCAGCTTGGACGGCAGGGGGATGGAGACCCAGTACTTC
CDR3: CASSLDGRGMETQYF
J: TRBJ2-5
V: TRBV5-1
size: -
D: TRBD1

DNA: TGTGCCAGCAGCTTATACCAGGGGAAGATGAACACTGAAGCTTTCTTT
CDR3: CASSLYQGKMNTEAFF
J: TRBJ1-1
V: TRBV7-8
size: -
D: -

DNA: TGTGCCAGCAGGCGGGAAGGCACAAACTACGAGCAGTACTTC
CDR3: CASRREGTNYEQYF
J: TRBJ2-7
V: TRBV6-6
size: -
D: -

DNA: TGTGCCAGCAGAACAGGGTGGGGCACAGATACGCAGTATTTT
CDR3: CASRTGWGTDTQYF
J: TRBJ2-3
V: TRBV2
size: -
D: -

DNA: TGCAGCGGGGGGACAGGGGGCTCCAATGAGCAGTTCTTC
CDR3: CSGGTGGSNEQFF
J: TRBJ2-1
V: TRBV29-1
size: -
D: TRBD1

DNA: TGTGCCACCAGCAGGGACGGCGCAGATACGCAGTATTTT
CDR3: CATSRDGADTQYF
J: TRBJ2-3
V: TRBV15
size: -
D: -

DNA: TGCAGCGTTGTAGCGGTCGATGACAATGAGCAGTTCTTC
CDR3: CSVVAVDDNEQFF
J: TRBJ2-1
V: TRBV29-1
size: -
D: -

DNA: TGTGCCAGCTCTCCAGGGGGCGGTTACAATGAGCAGTTCTTC
CDR3: CASSPGGGYNEQFF
J: TRBJ2-1
V: TRBV18
size: once
D: TRBD1

DNA: TGTGCCAGCGAGATCTCCGCTAACTATGGCTACACCTTC
CDR3: CASEISANYGYTF
J: TRBJ1-2
V: TRBV6-1
size: -
D: -

DNA: TGTGCCAGCAGCGTAGGGGGAAGTGAGGGAGGGCCGGGAGATACGCAGTATTTT
CDR3: CASSVGGSEGGPGDTQYF
J: TRBJ2-3
V: TRBV9
size: -
D: TRBD2

DNA: TGTGCCAGCAGTCCCCCCTCACCCGGGACAGGCCAAGTCTACGAGCAGTACTTC
CDR3: CASSPPSPGTGQVYEQYF
J: TRBJ2-7
V: TRBV28
size: -
D: TRBD1

DNA: TGCGCCAGCAGCTTGAAAGGCTACGAGCAGTACTTC
CDR3: CASSLKGYEQYF
J: TRBJ2-7
V: TRBV5-1
size: -
D: -

DNA: TGTGCCAGCTCTCGGACAGGGGATTCACCCCTCCACTTT
CDR3: CASSRTGDSPLHF
J: TRBJ1-6
V: TRBV5-5
size: -
D: TRBD1

DNA: TGTGCCAGCAGTCTTACAGGGAGTCGCTACTATGGCTACACCTTC
CDR3: CASSLTGSRYYGYTF
J: TRBJ1-2
V: TRBV27
size: -
D: -

DNA: TGTGCCGGACACGATAGCGGGGGCGACCAAGAGACCCAGTACTTC
CDR3: CAGHDSGGDQETQYF
J: TRBJ2-5
V: TRBV27
size: -
D: TRBD2